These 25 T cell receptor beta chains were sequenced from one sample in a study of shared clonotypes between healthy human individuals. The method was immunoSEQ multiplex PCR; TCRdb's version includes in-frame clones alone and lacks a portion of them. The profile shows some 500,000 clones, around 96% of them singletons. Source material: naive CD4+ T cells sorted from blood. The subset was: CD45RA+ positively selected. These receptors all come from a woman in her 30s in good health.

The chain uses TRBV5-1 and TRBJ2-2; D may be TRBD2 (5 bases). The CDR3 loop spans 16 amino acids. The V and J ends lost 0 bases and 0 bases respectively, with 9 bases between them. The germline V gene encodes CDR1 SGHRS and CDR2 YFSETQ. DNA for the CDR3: TGCGCCAGCAGCTTGGAGGGAGACACGAACACCGGGGAGCTGTTTTTT. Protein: CASSLEGDTNTGELFF.

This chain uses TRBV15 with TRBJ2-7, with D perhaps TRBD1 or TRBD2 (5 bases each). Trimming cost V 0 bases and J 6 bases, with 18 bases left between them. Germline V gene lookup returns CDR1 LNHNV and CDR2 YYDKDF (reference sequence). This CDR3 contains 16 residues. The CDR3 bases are TGTGCCACCAGCAGAGAGAAAGTCCGGGGCTCCGCCGAGCAGTACTTC. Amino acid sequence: CATSREKVRGSAEQYF.

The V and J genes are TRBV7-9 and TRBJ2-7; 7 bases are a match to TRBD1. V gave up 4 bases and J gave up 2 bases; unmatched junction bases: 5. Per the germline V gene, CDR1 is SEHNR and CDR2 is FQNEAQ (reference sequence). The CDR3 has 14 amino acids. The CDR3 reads CASSWGTEAYEQYF. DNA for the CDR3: TGTGCCAGCAGCTGGGGGACAGAGGCCTACGAGCAGTACTTC.

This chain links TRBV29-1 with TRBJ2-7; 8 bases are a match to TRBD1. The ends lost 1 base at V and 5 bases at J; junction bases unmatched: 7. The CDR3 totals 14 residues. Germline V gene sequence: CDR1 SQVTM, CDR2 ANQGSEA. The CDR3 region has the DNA TGCAGCGTTGAAGCTTCCCGGACAGGGCACGAGCAGTACTTC. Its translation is CSVEASRTGHEQYF.

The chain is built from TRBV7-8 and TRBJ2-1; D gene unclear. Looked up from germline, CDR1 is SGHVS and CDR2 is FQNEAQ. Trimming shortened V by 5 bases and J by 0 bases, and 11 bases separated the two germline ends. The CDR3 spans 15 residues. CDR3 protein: CASSLGRDSYNEQFF. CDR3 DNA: TGTGCCAGCAGCCTAGGCAGAGACTCCTACAATGAGCAGTTCTTC.

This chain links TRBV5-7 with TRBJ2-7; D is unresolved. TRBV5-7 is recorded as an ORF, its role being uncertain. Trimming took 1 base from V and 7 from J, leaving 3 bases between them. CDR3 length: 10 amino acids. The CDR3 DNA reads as TGTGCCAGCAGCTTGAATGAGCAGTACTTC. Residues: CASSLNEQYF.

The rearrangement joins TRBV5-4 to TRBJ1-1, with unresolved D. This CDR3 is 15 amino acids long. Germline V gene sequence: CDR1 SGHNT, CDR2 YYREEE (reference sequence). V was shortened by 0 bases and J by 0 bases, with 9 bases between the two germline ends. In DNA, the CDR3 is TGTGCCAGCAGCTTGGATCTGGGAGTGAACACTGAAGCTTTCTTT. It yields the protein CASSLDLGVNTEAFF.

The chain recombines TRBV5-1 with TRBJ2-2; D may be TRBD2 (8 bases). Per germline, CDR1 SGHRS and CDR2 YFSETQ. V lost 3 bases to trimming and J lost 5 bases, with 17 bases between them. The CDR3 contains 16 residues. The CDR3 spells CASSWTGAGETGELFF. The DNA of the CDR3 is TGCGCCAGCAGCTGGACAGGAGCGGGAGAGACCGGGGAGCTGTTTTTT.

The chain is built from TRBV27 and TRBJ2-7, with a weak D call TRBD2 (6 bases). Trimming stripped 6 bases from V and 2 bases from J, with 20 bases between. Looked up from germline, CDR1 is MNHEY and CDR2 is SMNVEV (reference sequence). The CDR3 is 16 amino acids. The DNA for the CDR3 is TGTGCCAGCAGGGATTTAGGTGGAGGGAGACCCTACGAGCAGTACTTC. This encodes CASRDLGGGRPYEQYF.

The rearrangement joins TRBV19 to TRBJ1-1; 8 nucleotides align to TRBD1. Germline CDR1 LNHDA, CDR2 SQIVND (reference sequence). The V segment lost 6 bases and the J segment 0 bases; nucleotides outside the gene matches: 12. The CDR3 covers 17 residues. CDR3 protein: CASSGVQGGKMNTEAFF. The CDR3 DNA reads TGTGCCAGTAGCGGGGTACAGGGGGGGAAGATGAACACTGAAGCTTTCTTT.

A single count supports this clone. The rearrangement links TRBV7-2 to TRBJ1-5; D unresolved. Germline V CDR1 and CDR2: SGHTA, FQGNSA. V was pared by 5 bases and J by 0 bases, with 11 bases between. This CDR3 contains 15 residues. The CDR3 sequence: CASSPALYSNQPQHF. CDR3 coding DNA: TGTGCCAGCAGCCCCGCCCTGTATAGCAATCAGCCCCAGCATTTT.

The CDR3 DNA follows: TGTGCCAGTAGTTTAGGGGCCCGTAGCAATCAGCCCCAGCATTTT. Its translation: CASSLGARSNQPQHF. The rearrangement joins TRBV19 to TRBJ1-5; D possibly corresponds to TRBD1 (5 bases). Germline V gene sequence: CDR1 LNHDA, CDR2 SQIVND (reference sequence). V was clipped by 5 bases and J by 0 bases, with 11 bases between them. The CDR3 runs to 15 residues. Looking up the rest from reference TRBV19 and TRBJ1-5 gives the full variable domain: DGGITQSPKYLFRKEGQNVTLSCEQNLNHDAMYWYRQDPGQGLRLIYYSQIVNDFQKGDIAEGYSVSREKKESFPLTVTSAQKNPTAFYLCASSLGARSNQPQHFGDGTRLSIL.

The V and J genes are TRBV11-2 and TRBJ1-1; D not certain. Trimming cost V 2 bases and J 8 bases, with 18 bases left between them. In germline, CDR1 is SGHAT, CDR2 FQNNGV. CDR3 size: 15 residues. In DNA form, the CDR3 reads TGTGCCAGCAGCTTAAGTTTGGGCACCCGGTTGGAAGCTTTCTTT. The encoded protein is CASSLSLGTRLEAFF. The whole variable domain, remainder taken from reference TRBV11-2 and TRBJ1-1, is EAGVAQSPRYKIIEKRQSVAFWCNPISGHATLYWYQQILGQGPKLLIQFQNNGVVDDSQLPKDRFSAERLKGVDSTLKIQPAKLEDSAVYLCASSLSLGTRLEAFFGQGTRLTVV.

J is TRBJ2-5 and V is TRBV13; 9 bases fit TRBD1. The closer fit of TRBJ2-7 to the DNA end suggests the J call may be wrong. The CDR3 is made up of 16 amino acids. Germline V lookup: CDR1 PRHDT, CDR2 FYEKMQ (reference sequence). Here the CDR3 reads CASSLGGGTGYYEQYF. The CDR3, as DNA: TGTGCCAGCAGCTTAGGGGGCGGGACAGGGTACTACGAGCAGTACTTC.

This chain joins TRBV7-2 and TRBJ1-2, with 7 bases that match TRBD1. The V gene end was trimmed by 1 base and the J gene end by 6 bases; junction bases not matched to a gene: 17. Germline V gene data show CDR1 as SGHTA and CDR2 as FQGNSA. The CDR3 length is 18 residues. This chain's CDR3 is CASSLGRQGRGPRDGYTF. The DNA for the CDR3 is TGTGCCAGCAGCTTAGGGCGACAGGGTAGGGGACCTAGGGATGGCTACACCTTC.

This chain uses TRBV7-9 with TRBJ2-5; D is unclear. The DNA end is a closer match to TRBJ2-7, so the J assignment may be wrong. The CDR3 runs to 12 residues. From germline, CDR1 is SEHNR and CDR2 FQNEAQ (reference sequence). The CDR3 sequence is CASSLQVYEQYF. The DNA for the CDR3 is TGTGCCAGCAGCTTACAAGTCTACGAGCAGTACTTC.

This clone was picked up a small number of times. The CDR3 protein is CASSREAYDYGYTF. Written as DNA, the CDR3 is TGTGCCAGCAGCCGGGAGGCGTATGACTATGGCTACACCTTC. This chain joins TRBV2 and TRBJ1-2, with no clear D. This CDR3 region has 14 residues. The V gene's germline CDR1 is SNHLY and CDR2 FYNNEI. V was trimmed by 6 bases and J by 3 bases, leaving 14 bases between them. Full variable domain (rest looked up from reference TRBV2 and TRBJ1-2): EPEVTQTPSHQVTQMGQEVILRCVPISNHLYFYWYRQILGQKVEFLVSFYNNEISEKSEIFDDQFSVERPDGSNFTLKIRSTKLEDSAMYFCASSREAYDYGYTFGSGTRLTVV.

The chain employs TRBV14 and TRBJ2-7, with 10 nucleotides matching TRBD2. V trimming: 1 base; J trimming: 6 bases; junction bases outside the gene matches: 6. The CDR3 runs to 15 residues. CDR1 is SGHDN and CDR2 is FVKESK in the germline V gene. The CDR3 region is CASSQVLAGGGEQYF. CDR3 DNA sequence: TGTGCCAGCAGCCAAGTTTTAGCGGGAGGCGGCGAGCAGTACTTC.

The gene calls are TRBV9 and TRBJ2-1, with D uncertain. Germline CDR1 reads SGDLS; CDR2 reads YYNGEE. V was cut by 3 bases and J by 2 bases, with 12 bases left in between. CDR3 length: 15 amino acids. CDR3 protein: CASSENSSPYNEQFF. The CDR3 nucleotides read TGTGCCAGCAGCGAAAATAGCTCCCCCTACAATGAGCAGTTCTTC.

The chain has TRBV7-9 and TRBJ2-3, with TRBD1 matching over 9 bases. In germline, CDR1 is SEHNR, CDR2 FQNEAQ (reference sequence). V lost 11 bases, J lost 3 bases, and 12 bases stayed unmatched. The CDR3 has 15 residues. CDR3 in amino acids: CAARVGTGKTDTQYF. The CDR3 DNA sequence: TGTGCCGCCCGCGTGGGGACAGGGAAGACAGATACGCAGTATTTT.

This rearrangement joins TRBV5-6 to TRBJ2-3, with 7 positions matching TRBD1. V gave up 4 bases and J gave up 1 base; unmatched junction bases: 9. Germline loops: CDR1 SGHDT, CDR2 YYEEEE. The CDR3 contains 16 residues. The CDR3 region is CASSLRTGQGTDTQYF. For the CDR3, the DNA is TGTGCCAGCAGCCTGCGGACAGGCCAAGGCACAGATACGCAGTATTTT.

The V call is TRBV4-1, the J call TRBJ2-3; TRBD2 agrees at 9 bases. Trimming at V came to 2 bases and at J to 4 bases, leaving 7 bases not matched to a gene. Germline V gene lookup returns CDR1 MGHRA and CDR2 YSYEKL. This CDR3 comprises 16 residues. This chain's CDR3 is CASSQRGLADSDTQYF. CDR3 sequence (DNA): TGCGCCAGCAGCCAAAGGGGACTAGCCGATTCAGATACGCAGTATTTT.

The CDR3 is CASSTGLQETQYF. The CDR3 region has the DNA TGCGCCAGCAGCACGGGACTGCAAGAGACCCAGTACTTC. This chain connects TRBV5-1 to TRBJ2-5; D might be TRBD2 (6 bases). The germline CDR1 and CDR2 sequences are SGHRS and YFSETQ. V shed 4 bases and J shed 2 bases, with 9 bases lying between them. The CDR3 is made up of 13 amino acids.

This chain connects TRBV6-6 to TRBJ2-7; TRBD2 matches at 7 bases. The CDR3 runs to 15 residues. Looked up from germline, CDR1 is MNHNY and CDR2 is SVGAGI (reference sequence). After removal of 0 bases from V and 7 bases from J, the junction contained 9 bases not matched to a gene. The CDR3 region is CASSYSIPGGWEQYF. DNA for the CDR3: TGTGCCAGCAGTTACTCGATACCGGGAGGCTGGGAGCAGTACTTC.

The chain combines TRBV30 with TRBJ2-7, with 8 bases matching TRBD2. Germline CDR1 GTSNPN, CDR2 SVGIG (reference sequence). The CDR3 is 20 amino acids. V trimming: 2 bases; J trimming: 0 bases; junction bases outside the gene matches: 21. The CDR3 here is CAWSLRQASPVAGLSYEQYF. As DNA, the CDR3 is TGTGCCTGGAGTCTAAGGCAAGCGTCACCTGTAGCGGGACTCTCCTACGAGCAGTACTTC.